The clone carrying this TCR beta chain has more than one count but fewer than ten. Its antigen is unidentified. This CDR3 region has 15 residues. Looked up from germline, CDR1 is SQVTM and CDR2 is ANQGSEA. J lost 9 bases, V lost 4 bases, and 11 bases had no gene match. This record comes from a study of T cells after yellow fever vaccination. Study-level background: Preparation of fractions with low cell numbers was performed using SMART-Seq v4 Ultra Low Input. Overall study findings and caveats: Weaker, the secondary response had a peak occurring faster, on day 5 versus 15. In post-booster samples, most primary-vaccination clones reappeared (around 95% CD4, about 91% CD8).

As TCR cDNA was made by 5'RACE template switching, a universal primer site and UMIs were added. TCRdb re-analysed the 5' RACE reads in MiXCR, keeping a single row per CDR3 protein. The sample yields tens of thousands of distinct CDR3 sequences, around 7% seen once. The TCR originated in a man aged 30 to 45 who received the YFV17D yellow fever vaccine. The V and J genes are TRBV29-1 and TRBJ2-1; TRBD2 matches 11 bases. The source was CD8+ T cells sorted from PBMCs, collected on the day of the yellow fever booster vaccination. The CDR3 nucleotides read TGCAGCGTTGGGATAATTAGCGGGAGGGGGAGTGAGCAGTTCTTC. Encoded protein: CSVGIISGRGSEQFF.